This TCR beta chain comes out of a study of PD-L1 blockade in urothelial cancer. Across the whole study: In the patient group, about 90% of the roughly 30 were males with bladder-origin urothelial cancer. As for prior chemotherapy regimens, patients had received 0 to 3. At 6 weeks and at 3 weeks (second dose) after treatment start, blood was analyzed. Broader study findings: Durable benefit was linked to greater 3-week expansion of tumor-associated blood clones.

Time point given: pretreatment peripheral blood. Concerning this clone: No antigen is known for it.

TCRdb's copy holds only in-frame clones and misses some; the assay was immunoSEQ multiplex PCR. There are 90,000 or so clones in the sample; 85% to 90% occur only once, and 1.5% to 2% lies in the top ten. The sequence was collected from a man in his fifties or sixties with urothelial cancer. The sequencing used PBMCs, collected around atezolizumab (anti-PD-L1) treatment.

CDR3 DNA: TGCGCCAGCGGACTCAGGGGCGACACTGAAGCTTTCTTT. Residues: CASGLRGDTEAFF. The chain recombines TRBV4-3 with TRBJ1-1, with a weak D call TRBD1 (6 bases). V was clipped by 8 bases and J by 3 bases, with 13 bases between them. The CDR3 contains 13 residues. Germline loops: CDR1 LGHNA, CDR2 YSLEER.